One and the same sample provided the 17 T cell receptor beta chains below, sequenced in a study of CD8 T cells in ankylosing spondylitis (dated 2017 in TCRdb). Receptors were amplified or captured by 5' RACE. TCRdb names Illumina HiSeq 2500 as the instrument used. The raw public data were reprocessed by TCRdb itself: fastp quality trimming at Q25, MiXCR clonotype calling, in-frame beta chains only. CDR3 protein sequences are deduplicated, and each keeps its most common genes and DNA. The sample table lists 150,000 to 200,000 distinct CDR3 sequences, 15% to 20% of them with a count of one. Roughly 4.5% of the sample belongs to the ten largest clones. Input material: blood, either unsorted or a sorted T cell fraction (not recorded which). The receptors shown here come from a male donor aged 5 to 30 with ankylosing spondylitis or in good health (not recorded which). Donor details come from another sample of the same person, matched by shared clones.

CDR3 amino acids: CSVEDLMAGSSYNEQFF. CDR3 DNA sequence: TGCAGCGTTGAAGATCTTATGGCGGGGAGCTCCTACAATGAGCAGTTCTTC. The V and J genes are TRBV29-1 and TRBJ2-1; D possibly corresponds to TRBD2 (6 bases). Germline CDR1 SQVTM, CDR2 ANQGSEA. The CDR3 has 17 amino acids. Trimming pared 0 bases from V and 0 bases from J, leaving 15 bases between.

In its sample, this clonotype was seen many times. V is TRBV7-9 and J is TRBJ2-3; 8 nucleotides agree with TRBD1. Germline CDR1 reads SEHNR; CDR2 reads FQNEAQ (reference sequence). Trimming removed 4 bases from V and 3 bases from J; junction bases left unmatched: 12. CDR3 length: 17 residues. The CDR3: CASSSPGQVLVTDTQYF. DNA of the CDR3: TGTGCCAGCAGCTCACCGGGACAGGTCTTGGTGACAGATACGCAGTATTTT.

At least ten counts were recorded for this clonotype. J is TRBJ2-1 and V is TRBV7-9, with D possibly TRBD1 on 5 matching bases. The CDR3 is 12 residues long. The V gene lost 0 bases and the J gene lost 10 bases, with 7 bases spanning the gap. Germline-derived CDR1 and CDR2 are SEHNR and FQNEAQ (reference sequence). This CDR3 reads CASSLAQAEQFF. CDR3 in DNA: TGTGCCAGCAGCTTAGCACAGGCAGAGCAGTTCTTC. Together with reference TRBV7-9 and TRBJ2-1, the CDR3 gives the full variable domain: DTGVSQNPRHKITKRGQNVTFRCDPISEHNRLYWYRQTLGQGPEFLTYFQNEAQLEKSRLLSDRFSAERPKGSFSTLEIQRTEQGDSAMYLCASSLAQAEQFFGPGTRLTVL.

This clonotype was observed at least ten times. The J gene is TRBJ1-5, the V gene TRBV12-3 or TRBV12-4, with a possible D match to TRBD1 (5 bases). This CDR3 is 14 amino acids long. The V and J ends lost 5 bases and 6 bases respectively, with 14 bases between them. The CDR3 sequence: CASSPGVEGQPQHF. The CDR3, as DNA: TGTGCCAGCAGTCCGGGGGTGGAGGGTCAGCCCCAGCATTTT.

This clonotype showed up many times. The chain carries TRBV7-2 and TRBJ1-4, with D tentatively TRBD1 (5 bases). Germline V lookup: CDR1 SGHTA, CDR2 FQGNSA. Trimming cost V 4 bases and J 4 bases, with 10 bases left between them. The CDR3 is 14 amino acids. The CDR3 region is CASSSTGLNEKLFF. The CDR3 nucleotides read TGTGCCAGCAGCTCTACAGGACTTAATGAAAAACTGTTTTTT.

V usage is TRBV11-2 and J usage is TRBJ2-1; 7 positions match TRBD1. The germline CDR1 and CDR2 sequences are SGHAT and FQNNGV. CDR3 length: 15 residues. Germline trimming cut 5 bases from V and 0 bases from J; bases unmatched to any gene: 4. The CDR3 reads CASSTRQGSYNEQFF. CDR3 DNA sequence: TGTGCCAGCAGCACACGACAGGGCTCCTACAATGAGCAGTTCTTC.

This clonotype was observed at least ten times. This chain uses TRBV15 with TRBJ1-2, with D unclear. The CDR3 is 16 amino acids. V gave up 2 bases and J gave up 5 bases, with 18 bases separating them. The germline V gene has CDR1 LNHNV and CDR2 YYDKDF (reference sequence). The DNA for the CDR3 is TGTGCCACCAGCAGAATGAGGGAGACCGCTTTTTATGGCTACACCTTC. It specifies CATSRMRETAFYGYTF.

The table lists this clonotype with many counts. The J gene is TRBJ2-5, the V gene TRBV15; D is possibly TRBD1 (6 bases). The germline V gene encodes CDR1 LNHNV and CDR2 YYDKDF (reference sequence). The CDR3 is 16 residues long. Trimming stripped 1 base from V and 7 bases from J, with 19 bases between. In DNA, the CDR3 is TGTGCCACCAGCAGAGGCAGAGAGGGGGTCTTGGGGACCCAGTACTTC. Translated, it gives CATSRGREGVLGTQYF.

In its sample, this clonotype was seen many times. This rearrangement joins TRBV14 to TRBJ2-7; D is ambiguous. Germline CDR1 and CDR2: SGHDN and FVKESK. The CDR3 extends over 13 amino acids. The V gene lost 2 bases and the J gene lost 2 bases, with 7 bases spanning the gap. The CDR3: CASSQTDPYEQYF. CDR3 nucleotides: TGTGCCAGCAGCCAAACCGACCCCTACGAGCAGTACTTC. Using reference TRBV14 and TRBJ2-7 for the parts outside the CDR3, the full variable domain is EAGVTQFPSHSVIEKGQTVTLRCDPISGHDNLYWYRRVMGKEIKFLLHFVKESKQDESGMPNNRFLAERTGGTYSTLKVQPAELEDSGVYFCASSQTDPYEQYFGPGTRLTVT.

The chain carries TRBV29-1 and TRBJ2-3; 8 bases are a match to TRBD1. CDR3 length: 16 amino acids. Germline V lookup: CDR1 SQVTM, CDR2 ANQGSEA. J lost 4 bases, V lost 1 base, and 10 bases had no gene match. CDR3 sequence reads: CSVEGGGQGAPDTQYF. Written as DNA, the CDR3 is TGCAGCGTTGAAGGGGGCGGCCAGGGGGCCCCAGATACGCAGTATTTT.

This clonotype has a handful of counts. DNA for the CDR3: TGTGCCACCAGTGATTGGCGGTTGGGACAGGGAGTTGAGACCCAGTACTTC. Its protein is CATSDWRLGQGVETQYF. The V call is TRBV24-1, the J call TRBJ2-5, with TRBD1 matching 9 bases. CDR1 is KGHDR and CDR2 is SFDVKD in the germline V gene. The CDR3 has 17 amino acids. With 2 bases clipped from V and 5 bases from J, the junction kept 11 bases outside the gene matches.

This clonotype was seen at least ten times. The chain employs TRBV15 and TRBJ2-3; TRBD1 agrees at 8 bases. The junction had 6 bases not matched to a gene; V was cut back by 1 base and J by 3 bases. The CDR3 covers 16 residues. From germline, CDR1 is LNHNV and CDR2 YYDKDF (reference sequence). The CDR3 coding sequence is TGTGCCACCAGCAGAGCAGGACAGGGAGGAACAGATACGCAGTATTTT. This translates into CATSRAGQGGTDTQYF.

The chain uses TRBV6-4 and TRBJ2-5; 8 bases are a match to TRBD1. Per germline, CDR1 MRHNA and CDR2 SNTAGT. The V gene end was trimmed by 9 bases and the J gene end by 3 bases; junction bases not matched to a gene: 3. The CDR3 consists of 12 residues. CDR3 nucleotides: TGTGCCAGAACGACAGGGGAAGAGACCCAGTACTTC. Protein: CARTTGEETQYF.

The sample holds many counts of this clonotype. The chain uses TRBV6-2 or TRBV6-3 and TRBJ2-6; possibly TRBD2 for D (5 bases). The germline V gene encodes CDR1 MNHEY and CDR2 SVGEGT. V gave up 6 bases and J gave up 0 bases, with 21 bases separating them. The CDR3 is made up of 19 amino acids. The CDR3 region has the DNA TGTGCCAGCAGCTTCCTGGGTGGAGGATTTAGCTCTGGGGCCAACGTCCTGACTTTC. Translation: CASSFLGGGFSSGANVLTF.

The chain links TRBV9 to TRBJ1-2; D gene uncertain. Trimming left V 5 bases short and J 5 bases short, with 16 bases between. Germline V CDR1 and CDR2: SGDLS, YYNGEE. The CDR3 runs to 14 residues. The CDR3 is CASRTTPGEYGYTF. The CDR3 DNA reads TGTGCCAGCAGGACCACACCGGGAGAATATGGCTACACCTTC.

Many counts were recorded for this clonotype. One end of the junction does not line up with germline, which may come from a read error. The V gene is TRBV11-3, the J gene TRBJ1-5; D is uncertain. From germline, CDR1 is SGHNT and CDR2 YENEEA. The CDR3 consists of 8 residues. The DNA of the CDR3 is TGTGCCAGCAGCTCCCGGCTTTTT. Translated, it gives CASSSRLF.

This clonotype was recorded many times. The chain uses TRBV11-2 and TRBJ2-1; 13 positions agree with TRBD2. This CDR3 spans 13 amino acids. The junction had 8 bases not matched to a gene; V was cut back by 5 bases and J by 16 bases. The V gene's germline CDR1 is SGHAT and CDR2 FQNNGV. The DNA for the CDR3 is TGTGCCAGCAGCCAAGGACTAGCGGGGGAAGAATTCTTC. Amino acids: CASSQGLAGEEFF.